This T cell receptor (beta chain) was recorded in a study of monozygotic twins with inflammatory bowel disease. About this clonotype itself: Antigen unknown.

Investigators made cDNA in eight separate reactions per sample. For each CDR3 protein, TCRdb gives one entry from its re-call of the 5' RACE reads, without DNA. The sample totals 330,000 or so distinct CDR3 sequences; its top ten clones hold approximately 2%. Germline CDR1 reads MDHEN; CDR2 reads SYDVKM. The CDR3 is 15 amino acids. The authors isolated total RNA from whole blood without sorting T cells. Study-level points and caveats: No difference in repertoire similarity was seen between concordant and discordant twins, possibly because power was limited.

The chain couples TRBV28 to TRBJ1-1; TCRdb proposes TRBD1, but this gene call is untestable without DNA. Material for sequencing was blood. The source of this sequence is a human donor with ulcerative colitis or Crohn's disease, or a healthy co-twin of an affected twin (not recorded which). CDR3: CASSPLGGSSTEAFF.